This TCR beta chain was sequenced during a study of CD8 T cells in ankylosing spondylitis. Trimming removed 1 base from V and 8 bases from J; junction bases left unmatched: 5. From germline, CDR1 is DFQATT and CDR2 SNEGSKA (reference sequence). The length of the CDR3 is 15 residues. Molecular-barcoded quantitative 5'-RACE produced these TCR beta libraries. MiXCR was run by TCRdb on the 5' RACE reads, yielding one entry per CDR3 protein. Among under 450,000 distinct CDR3 sequences listed, roughly 15% were seen once. This clonotype was observed at least ten times. Its antigen is currently unknown. Study conclusions and caveats: A TCR beta motif of 8 or 9 highly homologous variants appeared characteristic of ankylosing spondylitis blood. As reported, disease-linked clones showed significant enrichment in matched ankylosing spondylitis synovial fluid. Disease-linked clones displayed a CD8+ phenotype and appeared relatively rarely in peripheral blood. Earlier reports found some motif variants in synovial fluid and blood in reactive arthritis.

V and J are TRBV20-1 and TRBJ2-3; TRBD2 matches at 14 bases. The sample consisted of blood, either unsorted or a sorted T cell fraction (not recorded which). The TCR originated in a male donor with ankylosing spondylitis. CDR3: CSARGGTSGRSTQYF. The CDR3 DNA is TGCAGTGCTAGAGGCGGGACTAGCGGGAGAAGTACGCAGTATTTT.